The 20 T cell receptor beta chains in this list originate from one sample, sequenced in a study of OX40 agonist ivuxolimab in advanced cancers. TCRdb's table, derived via immunoSEQ multiplex PCR, lists solely in-frame clones and lacks some. The sample has 30,000 to 35,000 clones, 80% to 85% seen once. Specimen: CD4+ or CD8+ T cells sorted from blood, collected in a trial of the OX40 agonist ivuxolimab. The receptors come from an adult with an advanced solid tumor such as melanoma, head and neck, liver or kidney cancer.

The chain uses TRBV10-2 and TRBJ2-2; 9 bases match TRBD1. The CDR3 spans 12 residues. Germline V gives CDR1 WSHSY, CDR2 SAAADI. Trimming took 8 bases from V and 9 from J; bases not matched to a gene: 4. As DNA, the CDR3 is TGCGCCAGCGGAACAGGGGGCTGGGAGCTGTTTTTT. Protein: CASGTGGWELFF.

The chain recombines TRBV7-6 with TRBJ2-2; D possibly corresponds to TRBD1 (6 bases). The CDR3 has 16 amino acids. Germline CDR1 SGHVS, CDR2 FNYEAQ. The V end lost 4 bases, the J end lost 11 bases, and 23 bases lay between the germline ends. The CDR3 region is CASSYGGSRGVEELFF. The DNA for the CDR3 is TGTGCCAGCAGCTATGGGGGCAGCCGAGGGGTTGAAGAGCTGTTTTTT. Supplemented by reference TRBV7-6 and TRBJ2-2, the full variable domain reads GAGVSQSPRYKVTKRGQDVALRCDPISGHVSLYWYRQALGQGPEFLTYFNYEAQQDKSGLPNDRFSAERPEGSISTLTIQRTEQRDSAMYRCASSYGGSRGVEELFFGEGSRLTVL.

This chain joins TRBV7-6 and TRBJ2-1; maybe TRBD2 (6 bases). CDR3 length: 13 amino acids. Germline CDR1 SGHVS, CDR2 FNYEAQ. The V end was cut by 4 bases, the J end by 6 bases, with 10 bases between. CDR3 nucleotide sequence: TGTGCCAGCAGCTCCCGGACTATCAATGAGCAGTTCTTC. Translated, it gives CASSSRTINEQFF.

The chain carries TRBV29-1 and TRBJ2-3; tentatively, D is TRBD1 (5 bases). Germline V gene data show CDR1 as SQVTM and CDR2 as ANQGSEA. The V gene lost 7 bases and the J gene lost 3 bases, with 14 bases spanning the gap. The CDR3 is 13 residues long. The CDR3 coding sequence is TGCAGCGCCGAGGAAGGGGCGACAGATACGCAGTATTTT. Translation: CSAEEGATDTQYF.

V gene TRBV13 combines with J gene TRBJ1-1, with D perhaps TRBD1 (6 bases). This CDR3 comprises 12 residues. V was shortened by 6 bases and J by 5 bases, with 10 bases between the two germline ends. CDR1 and CDR2 (germline): PRHDT, FYEKMQ (reference sequence). The CDR3 nucleotides read TGTGCCAGCAGGGCAGGGGTTACTGAAGCTTTCTTT. Protein sequence: CASRAGVTEAFF. The complete variable domain, with remaining parts taken from reference TRBV13 and TRBJ1-1, reads AAGVIQSPRHLIKEKRETATLKCYPIPRHDTVYWYQQGPGQDPQFLISFYEKMQSDKGSIPDRFSAQQFSDYHSELNMSSLELGDSALYFCASRAGVTEAFFGQGTRLTVV.

Here the CDR3 DNA reads TGTGCCCCCAGGAAGGAGGGGGACTATGGCTACACCTTC. Protein: CAPRKEGDYGYTF. The chain is built from TRBV2 and TRBJ1-2; D is possibly TRBD1 (6 bases). The CDR3 is made up of 13 amino acids. Trimming stripped 11 bases from V and 3 bases from J, with 16 bases between. The germline V gene has CDR1 SNHLY and CDR2 FYNNEI. Full variable domain (rest looked up from reference TRBV2 and TRBJ1-2): EPEVTQTPSHQVTQMGQEVILRCVPISNHLYFYWYRQILGQKVEFLVSFYNNEISEKSEIFDDQFSVERPDGSNFTLKIRSTKLEDSAMYFCAPRKEGDYGYTFGSGTRLTVV.

The chain couples TRBV27 to TRBJ2-3; no clear D gene. V was pared by 6 bases and J by 1 base, with 8 bases between. This CDR3 is 13 amino acids long. From germline, CDR1 is MNHEY and CDR2 SMNVEV (reference sequence). DNA for the CDR3: TGTGCCAGCAGGAACAAGGGCACAGATACGCAGTATTTT. Translating it yields CASRNKGTDTQYF.

The rearrangement joins TRBV23-1 to TRBJ2-6; D not resolved. TRBV23-1 is labeled an ORF, and its function is uncertain. The CDR3 extends over 17 amino acids. Trimming removed 0 bases from V and 0 bases from J, with 9 bases in between. DNA for the CDR3: TGCGCCAGCAGTCAATCGGTCGCTACCTCTGGGGCCAACGTCCTGACTTTC. Protein product: CASSQSVATSGANVLTF.

The chain joins TRBV6-1 to TRBJ2-1; 7 bases line up with TRBD2. Germline CDR1 MNHNS, CDR2 SASEGT. The CDR3 is made up of 17 amino acids. V trimming: 1 base; J trimming: 0 bases; junction bases outside the gene matches: 6. CDR3 in amino acids: CASSEEESGGSYNEQFF. The CDR3 nucleotides are TGTGCCAGCAGTGAAGAAGAGTCGGGGGGCTCCTACAATGAGCAGTTCTTC.

This clone was observed a handful of times. This chain links TRBV5-6 with TRBJ1-3; no definite D call. V shed 4 bases and J shed 0 bases, with 8 bases lying between them. Germline assignment: CDR1 SGHDT and CDR2 YYEEEE. CDR3 size: 14 residues. The CDR3 DNA sequence: TGTGCCAGCAGCCCCGACTACTCTGGAAACACCATATATTTT. Protein product: CASSPDYSGNTIYF. Together with reference TRBV5-6 and TRBJ1-3, the CDR3 gives the full variable domain: DAGVTQSPTHLIKTRGQQVTLRCSPKSGHDTVSWYQQALGQGPQFIFQYYEEEERQRGNFPDRFSGHQFPNYSSELNVNALLLGDSALYLCASSPDYSGNTIYFGEGSWLTVV.

The chain employs TRBV5-6 and TRBJ2-7; D is uncertain. CDR3 length: 12 amino acids. Deletions cut 3 bases from V and 4 bases from J, with 8 bases between. CDR1 is SGHDT, CDR2 YYEEEE, per germline. This CDR3 reads CASSYGPYEQYF. DNA for the CDR3: TGTGCCAGCAGCTACGGACCATACGAGCAGTACTTC.

This chain connects TRBV19 to TRBJ2-1, with 9 bases that match TRBD1. Germline CDR1 LNHDA, CDR2 SQIVND (reference sequence). This CDR3 region has 17 residues. J gave up 3 bases and V 2 bases, and 8 bases lay outside the gene matches. The CDR3 reads CASSITVGDRVYNEQFF. CDR3 coding DNA: TGTGCCAGTAGTATAACCGTGGGGGACAGGGTCTACAATGAGCAGTTCTTC. The full variable domain, rest sourced from reference TRBV19 and TRBJ2-1, is DGGITQSPKYLFRKEGQNVTLSCEQNLNHDAMYWYRQDPGQGLRLIYYSQIVNDFQKGDIAEGYSVSREKKESFPLTVTSAQKNPTAFYLCASSITVGDRVYNEQFFGPGTRLTVL.

The chain employs TRBV27 and TRBJ1-5, with D unclear. The CDR3 spans 13 residues. Germline values: CDR1 MNHEY, CDR2 SMNVEV (reference sequence). V was shortened by 2 bases and J by 4 bases, with 6 bases between the two germline ends. The CDR3 reads CASSLVWNQPQHF. The CDR3 nucleotides read TGTGCCAGCAGTTTAGTCTGGAATCAGCCCCAGCATTTT.

This rearrangement joins TRBV18 to TRBJ2-3; 8 bases are a match to TRBD1. Trimming removed 3 bases from V and 5 bases from J; junction bases left unmatched: 16. CDR3 length equals 18 residues. Germline values: CDR1 KGHSH, CDR2 LQKENI. CDR3 amino acids: CASSPLFVDRDEEDTQYF. The DNA of the CDR3 is TGTGCCAGCTCACCTTTATTTGTGGACAGGGATGAAGAAGATACGCAGTATTTT.

The V gene is TRBV2, the J gene TRBJ2-7; no clear D. V lost 4 bases, J lost 0 bases, and 10 bases lay in between. Germline V gene data show CDR1 as SNHLY and CDR2 as FYNNEI. CDR3 length: 14 amino acids. The CDR3 DNA sequence: TGTGCCAGCAGTGCCAGCTGGAGCTCCTACGAGCAGTACTTC. Its translation: CASSASWSSYEQYF.

The V call is TRBV13, the J call TRBJ2-7; TRBD1 might be the D (5 bases). V lost 4 bases, J lost 0 bases, and 10 bases lay in between. CDR3 length: 14 residues. The germline V gene encodes CDR1 PRHDT and CDR2 FYEKMQ (reference sequence). CDR3 residues: CASSSAGHSYEQYF. The CDR3 DNA is TGTGCCAGCAGCTCGGCAGGGCACTCCTACGAGCAGTACTTC.

The chain has TRBV2 and TRBJ2-7; 8 bases agree with TRBD1. Germline CDR1 and CDR2: SNHLY and FYNNEI. This CDR3 spans 15 amino acids. V shed 4 bases and J 2 bases; nucleotides not matched to a gene: 7. In DNA, the CDR3 is TGTGCCAGCAGTGGGGGGACAGGCGCTACCTACGAGCAGTACTTC. This codes for CASSGGTGATYEQYF. Drawing the rest from reference TRBV2 and TRBJ2-7, the complete variable domain is EPEVTQTPSHQVTQMGQEVILRCVPISNHLYFYWYRQILGQKVEFLVSFYNNEISEKSEIFDDQFSVERPDGSNFTLKIRSTKLEDSAMYFCASSGGTGATYEQYFGPGTRLTVT.

This rearrangement joins TRBV9 to TRBJ1-3, with unresolved D. Trimming took 4 bases from V and 0 from J, leaving 8 bases between them. This CDR3 region has 14 residues. Germline V gene lookup returns CDR1 SGDLS and CDR2 YYNGEE. CDR3 residues: CASSSGSSGNTIYF. DNA for the CDR3: TGTGCCAGCAGCTCGGGGAGCTCTGGAAACACCATATATTTT.

The chain combines TRBV9 with TRBJ2-7, with 15 bases fitting TRBD2. This CDR3 has 16 residues. Germline V gene sequence: CDR1 SGDLS, CDR2 YYNGEE. J was trimmed by 6 bases and V by 4 bases; bases with no gene match: 8. Here the CDR3 DNA reads TGTGCCAGCAGCCCAGGACTAGCGGGGGGGCCGGTCGAGCAGTACTTC. Residues: CASSPGLAGGPVEQYF.

The chain is built from TRBV9 and TRBJ2-7; TRBD2 matches 11 bases. This CDR3 region has 15 residues. J lost 4 bases, V lost 5 bases, and 8 bases had no gene match. CDR1 and CDR2 from the germline V gene are SGDLS and YYNGEE. The CDR3 nucleotides are TGTGCCAGCAGTGAAGACGGGACTAGCGGTTACGAGCAGTACTTC. It encodes CASSEDGTSGYEQYF.